This T cell receptor beta chain was identified in a study of control samples from healthy donors and cancer patients. Looked up from germline, CDR1 is SEHNR and CDR2 is FQNEAQ (reference sequence). The CDR3 covers 14 residues. The V gene lost 6 bases and the J gene lost 0 bases, with 9 bases spanning the gap. Here immunoSEQ multiplex PCR was the method, and the copy in TCRdb shows in-frame clones only, minus some. This sample has about 130,000 clones, with approximately 94% found just once. The rearrangement links TRBV7-9 to TRBJ1-5; tentative D call: TRBD1 (5 bases). The TCR comes from a man aged 30 to 45 in good health. Sequencing input: blood. As DNA, the CDR3 is TGTGCCAGCAGTATCCAGGGTAGCAATCAGCCCCAGCATTTT. Protein: CASSIQGSNQPQHF.